Sequencing of this T cell receptor beta chain was carried out in a study of post-analysis software for immune sequencing data. As for the study in general: The disease courses spanned relapsing-remitting, secondary progressive and progressive-relapsing forms of multiple sclerosis.

Study results and limitations: In multiple sclerosis, normalized Chao1 diversity was significantly below that of controls. Samples from one preparation batch, clustered by F measure, grouped strongly together.

Libraries were made from TCR beta cDNA, and they carried unique molecular identifiers. T cells numbering roughly 1 to 10 million yielded 500,000 or so cDNA molecules. Each CDR3 protein is one row after TCRdb ran MiXCR on the PCR reads. Found here are approximately 570,000 distinct CDR3 sequences, roughly two fifths of them singletons; the top ten hold around 1.7%. This clonotype has just a few counts. Its target is not known. This clonotype originated in a girl between 5 and 17 years old with multiple sclerosis. The sample taken for sequencing was blood.

CDR3 sequence: CATKGRREKPSYNEQFF. The CDR3 nucleotides are TGTGCCACTAAAGGCCGGCGAGAAAAACCCTCCTACAATGAGCAGTTCTTC. This chain uses TRBV19 with TRBJ2-1; D not resolved. Trimming removed 10 bases at V and 0 bases at J, with 22 bases between. CDR3 length equals 17 residues. The germline gives CDR1 LNHDA, CDR2 SQIVND (reference sequence).